A selection of T cell receptor beta chains follows, all from one sample in a study of human T cells and chemical hapten exposure. TCRdb redid the calling of the RACE reads with MiXCR, one entry per CDR3 protein. The sample has tens of thousands of distinct CDR3 sequences, 10% seen once. The sample in question was whole blood, obtained in connection with sensitization to the hapten diphenylcyclopropenone (DPC). All receptors come from a man in his fifties or sixties with alopecia areata. Some clones in this sample may be carry-over from other donors' samples. CDR3s include the opening cysteine and the closing phenylalanine or tryptophan. The order of the fields is clone size, J gene, D gene, CDR3 length, V gene, CDR3 DNA, CDR3 protein. A D gene is named only where the DNA matches it firmly. The size entry is marked missing in some rows and otherwise reads once, few, many or a size class.

few	TRBJ1-6	NA	12	TRBV28	TGTGCCACTCAACGGGTAAATTCACCCCTCCACTTT	CATQRVNSPLHF
few	TRBJ2-1	NA	12	TRBV4-1	TGCGCCAGCAGCCAGCTAGGCAATGAGCAGTTCTTC	CASSQLGNEQFF
few	TRBJ1-1	NA	16	TRBV5-1	TGCGCCAGCAGCTTGGCTTTAGGCCCCGTGGGCACTGAAGCTTTCTTT	CASSLALGPVGTEAFF
NA	TRBJ2-1	NA	13	TRBV20-1	TGCAGTGCTAGAGGTCGAGGGCCCCATGAGCAGTTCTTC	CSARGRGPHEQFF
many	TRBJ2-5	NA	16	TRBV7-3	TGTGCCAGCAGCCGGAACAGCCGGGACAACCAAGAGACCCAGTACTTC	CASSRNSRDNQETQYF
many	TRBJ2-5	NA	16	TRBV7-2	TGTGCCAGCAGCCGAGAAGGAACAGGGAATCAAGAGACCCAGTACTTC	CASSREGTGNQETQYF
many	TRBJ2-3	TRBD2	15	TRBV29-1	TGCAGCGTTTTAGCGGGCGCGGTGCACACAGATACGCAGTATTTT	CSVLAGAVHTDTQYF
few	TRBJ1-4	NA	14	TRBV29-1	TGCAGCGTTGCATCGGCAGAGACTAATGAAAAACTGTTTTTT	CSVASAETNEKLFF
many	TRBJ2-1	NA	14	TRBV3-1	TGTGCCAGCAGCCAAGGCCAGGGAGTAAATGAGCAGTTCTTC	CASSQGQGVNEQFF
few	TRBJ2-7	NA	14	TRBV28	TGTGCCAGCAGTTCGGCAGGGATTTCCTACGAGCAGTACTTC	CASSSAGISYEQYF
NA	TRBJ1-1	TRBD1	18	TRBV27	TGTGCCAGCAGTGGAAACAGGGGGTCTTTACTTTTTCGAACTGAAGCTTTCTTT	CASSGNRGSLLFRTEAFF
many	TRBJ1-5	NA	17	TRBV7-2	TGTGCCAGCAGCTTAGGGGACCACAGGAAACTCAATCAGCCCCAGCATTTT	CASSLGDHRKLNQPQHF
once	TRBJ1-1	NA	14	TRBV5-1	TGCGCCAGCAGCTTGTCACAGGGGAACACTGAAGCTTTCTTT	CASSLSQGNTEAFF
few	TRBJ2-7	NA	13	TRBV30	TGTGCCTGGAGTCGTAGGCTTAGCTACGAGCAGTACTTC	CAWSRRLSYEQYF
many	TRBJ1-6	TRBD1	16	TRBV7-2	TGTGCCAGCAGCTTACGGGACAGCCGGGCAGGGGGACCCCTCCACTTT	CASSLRDSRAGGPLHF
NA	TRBJ1-4	NA	14	TRBV6-5	TGTGCCAGCAGTACCCAGGGTTTTGGAGAAAAACTGTTTTTT	CASSTQGFGEKLFF
many	TRBJ1-2	NA	13	TRBV6-5	TGTGCCAGCAGTTACTCGCACGCCTATGGCTACACCTTC	CASSYSHAYGYTF
NA	TRBJ2-7	TRBD2	17	TRBV20-1	TGCAGTGCTAGAGATGCTACTAGCGGGACCTTTGCCAACGAGCAGTACTTC	CSARDATSGTFANEQYF
few	TRBJ2-4	NA	13	TRBV29-1	TGCAGCGTTGAGAACCTAGCCAAAAACATTCAGTACTTC	CSVENLAKNIQYF
many	TRBJ1-1	NA	12	TRBV3-1	TGTGCCAGCAGCAACAGCAGGGGAGACGCTTTCTTT	CASSNSRGDAFF
many	TRBJ2-7	TRBD2	14	TRBV24-1	TGTGCCACCATTCCCTATAGCGGGAGCTACGAGCAGTACTTC	CATIPYSGSYEQYF
many	TRBJ2-5	NA	18	TRBV29-1	TGCAGCGTGCGTAGGGTGATGACACGGGTCGACCGTGAAGAGACCCAGTACTTC	CSVRRVMTRVDREETQYF
many	TRBJ2-7	TRBD2	14	TRBV29-1	TGCAGCGTTGTGCGGGCTAGCGGGAAAGGCGAGCAGTACTTC	CSVVRASGKGEQYF
many	TRBJ2-1	TRBD2	15	TRBV7-2	TGTGCCAGCAGCTCCGTAGCGGGATCTTACAATGAGCAGTTCTTC	CASSSVAGSYNEQFF
many	TRBJ2-7	NA	10	TRBV28	TGTGCCAGCAGTTTTAACGAGCAGTACTTC	CASSFNEQYF
many	TRBJ2-2	NA	14	TRBV20-1	TGCAGTGCTAGGAGGGGCCCCGCGGGCGGGGAGCTGTTTTTT	CSARRGPAGGELFF
many	TRBJ2-5	NA	12	TRBV29-1	TGCAGCGTTGCTCAGAATCAGGAGACCCAGTACTTC	CSVAQNQETQYF
many	TRBJ2-2	TRBD2	14	TRBV2	TGTGCCAGCAGTGAGTTTAGCGGGGCCGGGGAGCTGTTTTTT	CASSEFSGAGELFF
NA	TRBJ2-3	NA	13	TRBV6-2/TRBV6-3	TGTGCCAGCAGTTACCCGGATTTTGTCGGTTGGGATTTT	CASSYPDFVGWDF
many	TRBJ2-2	NA	16	TRBV20-1	TGCAGTGCTAGCCCCCTTGGCGGGACGAACACCGGGGAGCTGTTTTTT	CSASPLGGTNTGELFF
many	TRBJ1-1	NA	13	TRBV29-1	TGCAGCGTTGAAGAGGTAGTGGGGACAGAAGCTTTCTTT	CSVEEVVGTEAFF
many	TRBJ2-7	NA	14	TRBV7-3	TGTGCCAGCAGCTTAATGGGCGGGAAGGACGAGCAGTACTTC	CASSLMGGKDEQYF
many	TRBJ1-1	NA	17	TRBV10-2	TGCGCCAGCAGTGAGGTTTCAGTCCGGTATGGGAGAACTGAAGCTTTCTTT	CASSEVSVRYGRTEAFF
few	TRBJ2-3	TRBD1	15	TRBV28	TGTGCCAGCAGCCTAGGACAGGGTCGCACAGATACGCAGTATTTT	CASSLGQGRTDTQYF
many	TRBJ2-6	TRBD1	15	TRBV12-3/TRBV12-4	TGTGCCAGCAGTTCGACAGGGGTTGGGGCCAACGTCCTGACTTTC	CASSSTGVGANVLTF
few	TRBJ1-6	NA	16	TRBV4-1	TGCGCCAGCAGCCAAGACGGGGGATTCGGTAATTCACCCCTCCACTTT	CASSQDGGFGNSPLHF
few	TRBJ1-6	TRBD1	18	TRBV7-2	TGTGCCAGCAGCTTAGAAAGCTCAGGGACAGTTTATAATTCACCCCTCCACTTT	CASSLESSGTVYNSPLHF
many	TRBJ2-5	NA	15	TRBV6-2/TRBV6-3	TGTGCCAGCACCACAGGGAGGGAGAGGCGAGAGACCCAGTACTTC	CASTTGRERRETQYF
many	TRBJ2-4	TRBD1	16	TRBV6-1	TGTGCCAGCAGTGAAGCGTCGACAGGGGGCAAAAACATTCAGTACTTC	CASSEASTGGKNIQYF
many	TRBJ2-5	TRBD1	17	TRBV18	TGTGCCAGCTCACCACTTTATGAGGGGGCCGTCCAAGAGACCCAGTACTTC	CASSPLYEGAVQETQYF
few	TRBJ1-5	NA	13	TRBV20-1	TGCAGTGCTAGAAAGGACAGTAATCAGCCCCAGCATTTT	CSARKDSNQPQHF
NA	TRBJ2-7	TRBD2	15	TRBV27	TGTGCCAGCAGTCCAGCTAGCGGGTACGCGTATGAGCGGTACTTC	CASSPASGYAYERYF
few	TRBJ1-2	NA	13	TRBV5-1	TGCGCCAGCAGCGCGGCCAGCGATTTAGGCTACACCTTC	CASSAASDLGYTF
many	TRBJ2-2	NA	15	TRBV10-3	TGTGCCATCAGTGGACGGGAGCCGATGGTCGGGGAGCTGTTTTTT	CAISGREPMVGELFF
NA	TRBJ2-3	TRBD2	15	TRBV6-6	TGTGCCAGCAGTTACGGCGGGAGGGCCCCAGATACGCAGTATTTT	CASSYGGRAPDTQYF
few	TRBJ1-2	TRBD1	13	TRBV10-3	TGTGCCATCAGGATACAGGGGAACTATGGCTACACCTTC	CAIRIQGNYGYTF
many	TRBJ2-1	TRBD2	16	TRBV11-2	TGTGCCAGCAGCGTCGGGGCGGGAGGGAGCCGAGGTGAGCAGTTCTTC	CASSVGAGGSRGEQFF
few	TRBJ2-3	TRBD2	15	TRBV7-2	TGTGCCAGCAGCCCGACTAGCGGAGGAGGGGATACGCAGTATTTT	CASSPTSGGGDTQYF
many	TRBJ2-7	TRBD2	16	TRBV7-2	TGTGCCAGCAGCTCGCGGACTAGCGGGTCCTCCTACGAGCAGTACTTC	CASSSRTSGSSYEQYF
few	TRBJ1-1	TRBD1	14	TRBV15	TGTGCCACCAGGGCCGACAGGGGCGCAAAGGGAGCTTTCTTT	CATRADRGAKGAFF
NA	TRBJ2-7	NA	14	TRBV20-1	TGCAGTGCTAGCCGAAGGGGGACGGCCTACGAGCAGTACTTC	CSASRRGTAYEQYF
few	TRBJ2-5	NA	13	TRBV29-1	TGCAGCGTTGTGGGGACGTTAGGCGTGACCCAGTACTTC	CSVVGTLGVTQYF